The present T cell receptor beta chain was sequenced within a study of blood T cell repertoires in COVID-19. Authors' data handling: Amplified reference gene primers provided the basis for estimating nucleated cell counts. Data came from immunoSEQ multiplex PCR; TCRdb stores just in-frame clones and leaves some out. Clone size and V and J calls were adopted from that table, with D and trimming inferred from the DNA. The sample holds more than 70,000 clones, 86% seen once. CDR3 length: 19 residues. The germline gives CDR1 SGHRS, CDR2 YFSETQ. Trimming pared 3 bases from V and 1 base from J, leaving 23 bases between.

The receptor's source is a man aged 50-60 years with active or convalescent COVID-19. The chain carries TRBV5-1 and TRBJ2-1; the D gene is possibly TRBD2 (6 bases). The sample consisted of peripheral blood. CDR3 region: CASSSRVTSELASYNEQFF. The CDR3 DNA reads TGCGCCAGCAGCTCACGTGTCACCTCGGAACTAGCATCCTACAATGAGCAGTTCTTC.